This section outlines one T cell receptor beta chain sequence together with its context. Its matching antigen is unknown. FACS enriched CD8+ TEMRA cells, while bulk CD8+ and CD4+ were negatively isolated. Random hexamers primed reverse transcription of about 0.5 to 1 ug RNA. MiXCR was run by TCRdb on the immunoSEQ multiplex PCR reads, yielding one entry per CDR3 protein. This sample has under 550,000 distinct CDR3 sequences, with 75% to 90% found just once. Germline V lookup: CDR1 MGHRA, CDR2 YSYEKL. V was shortened by 3 bases and J by 0 bases, with 24 bases between the two germline ends. There are 21 residues in the CDR3. This sample was taken from a study of CD8 T cells in Susac syndrome. Study findings and constraints: Acknowledgment was made by the study that its TCR sequencing and HLA analysis involved a relatively small number of individuals.

Material for sequencing was CD8+ T cells from PBMCs. The receptor was derived from a human donor with multiple sclerosis. The J gene is TRBJ2-6, the V gene TRBV4-1; D ambiguous. The CDR3 sequence: CASSHPQALFSGLSGANVLTF. The CDR3 bases are TGCGCCAGCAGCCACCCTCAAGCCTTATTCTCTGGCCTCTCTGGGGCCAACGTCCTGACTTTC.